These T cell receptor beta chains were read from a single sample in a study of cytomegalovirus exposure and HLA in healthy donors. Some clones are missing from TCRdb's copy, which holds only in-frame ones; the method was immunoSEQ multiplex PCR. Of hundreds of thousands of clones listed, roughly 88% are singletons. The sample was PBMCs. These receptors were obtained from a woman aged 18-29 years in good health and CMV-seronegative. CDR3s include the opening cysteine and the closing phenylalanine or tryptophan. D genes are given only for firm matches. Expanded clones are given a class, and other clones once, few, many or no size at all.

V gene,J gene,D gene,clone size,CDR3 DNA,CDR3 protein
TRBV10-3,TRBJ2-4,NA,NA,TGTGCCATCAGGCCAACAGGGGGGGGAAACATTCAGTACTTC,CAIRPTGGGNIQYF
TRBV6-5,TRBJ1-5,TRBD1,NA,TGTGCCAGCAGTTACTCGAGACAGGGGCTTCAGCCCCAGCATTTT,CASSYSRQGLQPQHF
TRBV29-1,TRBJ2-3,TRBD2,NA,TGCAGCGTTGATCACAGCGGGAGTGGAGATACGCAGTATTTT,CSVDHSGSGDTQYF
TRBV2,TRBJ2-6,TRBD1,once,TGTGCCAGTCTCCTGGGACAGGGGGCTTCGGGGGCCAACGTCCTGACTTTC,CASLLGQGASGANVLTF
TRBV28,TRBJ2-7,NA,once,NA,CASTLTFGTGGPYEQYF
TRBV28,TRBJ1-1,NA,NA,TGTGCCAGCAGTTTAAGCCGGGGGGCCGGCCGCACTGAAGCTTTCTTT,CASSLSRGAGRTEAFF
TRBV28,TRBJ1-1,TRBD1,NA,TGTGCCAGCAACAGGGGTAACGAAGCTTTCTTT,CASNRGNEAFF
TRBV18,TRBJ2-7,NA,NA,TGTGCCAGCTCAGGAGGATCTTACTACGAGCAGTACTTC,CASSGGSYYEQYF
TRBV28,TRBJ2-7,NA,NA,TGTGCCAGCAGGCCTATAACAGGGGATGCGGGGTACGAGCAGTACTTC,CASRPITGDAGYEQYF
TRBV29-1,TRBJ2-2,NA,NA,TGCAGCGTTGAAGATCTAGCCGGGGCCGGGGAGCTGTTTTTT,CSVEDLAGAGELFF
TRBV6-1,TRBJ2-7,NA,NA,TGTGCCAGCAGTGAACGTCTAGCCCCTAGGTACGAGCAGTACTTC,CASSERLAPRYEQYF
TRBV15,TRBJ2-7,TRBD1,NA,TGTGCCACCAGCATCCGGACAGGGGGCGGTAGCTCCTACGAGCAGTACTTC,CATSIRTGGGSSYEQYF
TRBV2,TRBJ1-5,TRBD1,NA,TGTGCCAGCAGTGAACTTGAACAGGGGAGTCAGCCCCAGCATTTT,CASSELEQGSQPQHF
TRBV7-9,TRBJ1-3,NA,few,TGTGCCAGCAGCTGGTCGACAGAGTCCAGCGGAAACACCATATATTTT,CASSWSTESSGNTIYF
TRBV16,TRBJ1-2,NA,NA,TGTGCCAGCAGCCCCCAGACCGGACAGCTCTATGGCTACACCTTC,CASSPQTGQLYGYTF
TRBV28,TRBJ1-2,NA,NA,TGTGCCAGCAGTGAGGGACTCGGAAGGGCCTATGGCTACACCTTC,CASSEGLGRAYGYTF
TRBV4-1,TRBJ2-2,NA,NA,TGCGCCAGCAGCCAAGTGGGGCCCGGCGGGGAGCTGTTTTTT,CASSQVGPGGELFF
TRBV5-1,TRBJ1-2,NA,NA,TGCGCCAGCAGCTTGGTTTATTCAGACAGAACTTATGGCTACACCTTC,CASSLVYSDRTYGYTF
TRBV2,TRBJ2-7,TRBD2,NA,TGTGCCAGCACCATAACCCAGGCGAGCGGGGGTCCCGACGAGCAGTACTTC,CASTITQASGGPDEQYF
TRBV9,TRBJ1-5,NA,once,TGTGCCAGCAGCGAGGGGAGCAATCAGCCCCAGCATTTT,CASSEGSNQPQHF
TRBV28,TRBJ2-1,NA,NA,TGTGCCAGCAGTTTTACGGGAAGCTCCTACAATGAGCAGTTCTTC,CASSFTGSSYNEQFF
TRBV9,TRBJ1-2,TRBD1,once,TGTGCCAGCACCGACAGGGGGAGAGGGGCTAACTATGGCTACACCTTC,CASTDRGRGANYGYTF
TRBV5-1,TRBJ2-5,NA,NA,TGCGCCAGCAGCTTGTTTCCTAGCCGGAGGGAAGAGACCCAGTACTTC,CASSLFPSRREETQYF
TRBV5-1,TRBJ1-2,NA,once,TGCGCCAGCAGCTTGGCCGGCGGGCTTAACTATGGCTACACCTTC,CASSLAGGLNYGYTF
TRBV9,TRBJ2-3,NA,NA,TGTGCCAGCAGCACCCGCTCAGATATGCAGTATTTT,CASSTRSDMQYF
TRBV7-5,TRBJ2-7,NA,NA,TGTGTCAGAAGCGTGACAGATGCCTACGAGCAGTACTTC,CVRSVTDAYEQYF
TRBV5-4,TRBJ2-1,TRBD2,NA,TGTGCCAGCAGCTCAGGGACTAGCGGGGGGGCCAGCGAGCAGTTCTTC,CASSSGTSGGASEQFF
TRBV13,TRBJ2-2,TRBD2,NA,TGTGCCAGCAGCTTAGAGGCGGGAGGGCGGACCGGGGAGCTGTTTTTT,CASSLEAGGRTGELFF
TRBV27,TRBJ1-1,TRBD1,NA,TGTGCCAGCAGTTGGGACAGGGGCAGGACTGAAGCTTTCTTT,CASSWDRGRTEAFF
TRBV11-2,TRBJ2-4,TRBD2,NA,TGTGCCAGCAGCTTAGAGGCGGGAGTCGCCAAAAACATTCAGTACTTC,CASSLEAGVAKNIQYF
TRBV6-4,TRBJ2-1,NA,NA,TGTGCCAAGCAACTACAGATCGAGGGCTACAATGAGCAGTTCTTC,CAKQLQIEGYNEQFF
TRBV28,TRBJ1-2,TRBD1,NA,TGTGCCAGCGAACAGGGGGGATATGGCTACACCTTC,CASEQGGYGYTF
TRBV14,TRBJ2-7,NA,few,TGTGCCAGCAGCCCGAGCTCCTACGAGCAGTACTTC,CASSPSSYEQYF
TRBV6-5,TRBJ2-7,NA,NA,TGTGCCAGCAGTTCAGGGGTCTACGAGCAGTACTTC,CASSSGVYEQYF
TRBV19,TRBJ1-1,NA,NA,TGTGCCAGTAGACTACAGGGACTGAACACTGAAGCTTTCTTT,CASRLQGLNTEAFF
TRBV11-3,TRBJ2-5,TRBD2,NA,TGTGCCAGCAGCCATAGCGGGGCCCGGGAGACCCAGTACTTC,CASSHSGARETQYF
TRBV7-6,TRBJ2-2,NA,NA,TGTGCCAGCAGCTCTTCGAACACCGGGGAGCTGTTTTTT,CASSSSNTGELFF
TRBV5-1,TRBJ1-6,NA,NA,TGCGCCAGCAGCTTAAGGGAAGGAGGCTATAATTCACCCCTCCACTTT,CASSLREGGYNSPLHF
TRBV9,TRBJ2-7,TRBD1,NA,TGTGCCAGCAGCGGGGGACAGAACTCCTACGAGCAGTACTTC,CASSGGQNSYEQYF
TRBV4-2,TRBJ2-1,TRBD1,NA,TGTGCCAGCAGCCAAGGACAGGGCTCCTACAATGAGCAGTTCTTC,CASSQGQGSYNEQFF
TRBV7-9,TRBJ2-7,NA,NA,TGTGCCAGCAGCCTGACCCGGGCAGACAGCAACTACGAGCAGTACTTC,CASSLTRADSNYEQYF
TRBV28,TRBJ2-1,TRBD2,NA,TGTGCCAGCAGTTCCCCAGCAGGGTTGCGGGGGGCTGAGCAGTTCTTC,CASSSPAGLRGAEQFF
TRBV2,TRBJ1-1,TRBD1,NA,TGTGCCAGCAGTGAAGCTCACGACAGGGTGAACACTGAAGCTTTCTTT,CASSEAHDRVNTEAFF
TRBV27,TRBJ2-7,TRBD1,NA,TGTGCCAGCAGGGCCGGGACAGGGGCCTCCTACGAGCAGTACTTC,CASRAGTGASYEQYF
TRBV28,TRBJ1-2,NA,NA,TGTGCCAGCAGTCCAGAACAGGGTCCGGGCTACACCTTC,CASSPEQGPGYTF
TRBV7-9,TRBJ1-5,TRBD1,NA,TGTGCCAGCAGCTCTGACAGGGGGAAGCCCCAGCATTTT,CASSSDRGKPQHF
TRBV9,TRBJ1-2,TRBD1,NA,TGTGCCAGCAGCCCTACAGGGGGCGGGTACTATGGCTACACCTTC,CASSPTGGGYYGYTF
TRBV5-4,TRBJ2-1,TRBD2,NA,TGTGCCAGCAGCTTGCCTAGCGGGGGGTTGAATGAGCAGTTCTTC,CASSLPSGGLNEQFF
TRBV15,TRBJ2-5,TRBD1,NA,TGTGCCACCAGCAGAGATGGGACAGGGGAGACCCAGTACTTC,CATSRDGTGETQYF